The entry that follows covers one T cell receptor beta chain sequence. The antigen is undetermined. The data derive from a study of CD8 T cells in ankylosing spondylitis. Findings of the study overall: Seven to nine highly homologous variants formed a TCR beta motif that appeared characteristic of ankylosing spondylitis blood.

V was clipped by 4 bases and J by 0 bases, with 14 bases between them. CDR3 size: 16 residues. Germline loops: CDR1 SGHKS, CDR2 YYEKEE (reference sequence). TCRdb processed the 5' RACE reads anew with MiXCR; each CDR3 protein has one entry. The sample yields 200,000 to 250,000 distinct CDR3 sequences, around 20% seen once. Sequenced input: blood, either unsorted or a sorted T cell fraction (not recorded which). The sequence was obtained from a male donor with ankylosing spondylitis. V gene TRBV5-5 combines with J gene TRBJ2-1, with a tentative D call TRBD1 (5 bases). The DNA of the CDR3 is TGTGCCAGCAGCCCGGTGACAGTTGTCTCCTACAATGAGCAGTTCTTC. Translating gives CASSPVTVVSYNEQFF.